The T cell receptor beta chain described here comes from a study of read filtering for tumor transcriptome and immune sequencing. Study-wide points: Approximately 82% of IR-seq clonotypes had one read, totaling about 4% of reads; RNA-seq: roughly 76% and 46%.

This library used roughly 400 ng RNA and molecular barcoded adaptors spanning alpha/delta and beta/gamma chains. One entry per CDR3 protein results from TCRdb running MiXCR on the reads. The sample consists of 50,000 to 65,000 distinct CDR3 sequences, about a fifth of them appearing once. This clonotype was seen ten or more times. The antigen is unknown. Sequencing was performed on a population of CD138-negative cells sorted from bone marrow. The sequence was collected from a donor at least 40 years old with multiple myeloma.

The CDR3 DNA reads as TGCGCCAGCAGCCAAGATGGAATGGGAGGGCCGAGGGAGACCCAGTACTTC. Amino acid sequence: CASSQDGMGGPRETQYF. The chain combines TRBV4-1 with TRBJ2-5, with 7 bases matching TRBD2. The CDR3 contains 17 residues. The V gene's germline CDR1 is MGHRA and CDR2 YSYEKL. Losses at the gene ends were 0 bases for V and 5 bases for J; bases not matched to a gene: 12.